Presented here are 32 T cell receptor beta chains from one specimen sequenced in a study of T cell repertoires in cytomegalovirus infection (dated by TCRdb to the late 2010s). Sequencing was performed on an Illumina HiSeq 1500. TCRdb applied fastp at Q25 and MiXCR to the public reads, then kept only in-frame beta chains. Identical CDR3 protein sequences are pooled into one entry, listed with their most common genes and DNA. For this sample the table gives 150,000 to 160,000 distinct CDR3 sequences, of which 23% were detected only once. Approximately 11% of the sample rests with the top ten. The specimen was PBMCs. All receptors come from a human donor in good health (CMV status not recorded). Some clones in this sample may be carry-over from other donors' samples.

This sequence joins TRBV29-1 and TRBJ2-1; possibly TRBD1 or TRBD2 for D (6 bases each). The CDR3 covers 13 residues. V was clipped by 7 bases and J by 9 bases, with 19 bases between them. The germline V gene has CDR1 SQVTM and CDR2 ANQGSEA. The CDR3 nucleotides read TGCAGCGGGGGGGACACCGGGGGTGGTGAGCAGTTCTTC. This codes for CSGGDTGGGEQFF.

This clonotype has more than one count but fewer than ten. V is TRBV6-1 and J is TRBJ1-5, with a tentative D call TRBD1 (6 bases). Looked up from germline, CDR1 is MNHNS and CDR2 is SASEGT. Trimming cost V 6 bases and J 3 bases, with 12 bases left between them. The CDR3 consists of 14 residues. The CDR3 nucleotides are TGTGCCAGCAGAAGAGGGGGTTCCAATCAGCCCCAGCATTTT. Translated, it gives CASRRGGSNQPQHF.

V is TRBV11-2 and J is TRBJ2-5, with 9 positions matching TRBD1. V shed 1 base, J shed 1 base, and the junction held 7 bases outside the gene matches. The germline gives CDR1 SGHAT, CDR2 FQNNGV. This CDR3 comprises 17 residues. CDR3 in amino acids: CASSLARDRVVQETQYF. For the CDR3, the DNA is TGTGCCAGCAGCTTAGCCCGGGACAGGGTCGTCCAAGAGACCCAGTACTTC.

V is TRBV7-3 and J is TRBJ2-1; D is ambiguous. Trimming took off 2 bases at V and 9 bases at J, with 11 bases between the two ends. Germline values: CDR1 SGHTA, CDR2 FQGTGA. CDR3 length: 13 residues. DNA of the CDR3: TGTGCCAGCAGCTTAGGGTTCAACCGTGAGCAGTTCTTC. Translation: CASSLGFNREQFF.

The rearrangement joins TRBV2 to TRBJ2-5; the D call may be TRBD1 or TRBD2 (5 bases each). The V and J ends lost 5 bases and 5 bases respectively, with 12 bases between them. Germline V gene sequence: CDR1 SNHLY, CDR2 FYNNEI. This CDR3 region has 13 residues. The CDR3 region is CASSPNWGETQYF. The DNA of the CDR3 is TGTGCCAGCAGTCCTAATTGGGGGGAGACCCAGTACTTC.

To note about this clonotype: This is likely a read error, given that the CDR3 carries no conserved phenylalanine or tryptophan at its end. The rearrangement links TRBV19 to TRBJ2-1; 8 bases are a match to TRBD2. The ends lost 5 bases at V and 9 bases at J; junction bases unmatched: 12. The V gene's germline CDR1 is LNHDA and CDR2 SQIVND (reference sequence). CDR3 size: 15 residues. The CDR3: CASSLSAGVAGEQFL. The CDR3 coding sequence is TGTGCCAGTAGTTTATCAGCGGGAGTAGCAGGTGAGCAGTTCCTC.

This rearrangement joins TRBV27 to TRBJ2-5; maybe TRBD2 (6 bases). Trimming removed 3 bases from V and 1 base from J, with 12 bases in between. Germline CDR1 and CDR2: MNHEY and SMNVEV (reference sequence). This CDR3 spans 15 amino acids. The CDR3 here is CASSFVPGLQETQYF. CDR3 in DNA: TGTGCCAGCAGTTTCGTCCCGGGACTCCAAGAGACCCAGTACTTC.

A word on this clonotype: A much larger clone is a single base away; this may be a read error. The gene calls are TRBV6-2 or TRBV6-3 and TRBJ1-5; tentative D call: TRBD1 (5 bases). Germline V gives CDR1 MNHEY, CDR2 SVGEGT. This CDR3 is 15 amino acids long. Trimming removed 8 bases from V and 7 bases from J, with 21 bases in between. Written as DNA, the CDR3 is TGTGCCAGCTGCAATGGATGGGGACTAGGACAGCCCCAGCATTTT. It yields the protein CASCNGWGLGQPQHF.

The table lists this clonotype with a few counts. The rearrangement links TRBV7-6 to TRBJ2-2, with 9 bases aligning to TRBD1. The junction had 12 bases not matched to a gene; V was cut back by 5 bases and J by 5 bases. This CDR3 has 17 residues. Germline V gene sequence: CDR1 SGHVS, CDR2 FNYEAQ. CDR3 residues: CASSITGTGILTGELFF. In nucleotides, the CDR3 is TGTGCCAGCAGCATAACCGGGACAGGGATTTTAACCGGGGAGCTGTTTTTT. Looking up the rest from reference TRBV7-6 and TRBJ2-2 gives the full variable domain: GAGVSQSPRYKVTKRGQDVALRCDPISGHVSLYWYRQALGQGPEFLTYFNYEAQQDKSGLPNDRFSAERPEGSISTLTIQRTEQRDSAMYRCASSITGTGILTGELFFGEGSRLTVL.

The CDR3 loop is CASSLGLQGGQPQHF. CDR3 nucleotide sequence: TGTGCCAGCAGCTTAGGATTACAGGGGGGGCAGCCCCAGCATTTT. The chain carries TRBV11-2 and TRBJ1-5; 8 bases fit TRBD1. The CDR3 runs to 15 residues. Germline CDR1 and CDR2: SGHAT and FQNNGV. The junction had 6 bases not matched to a gene; V was cut back by 1 base and J by 7 bases.

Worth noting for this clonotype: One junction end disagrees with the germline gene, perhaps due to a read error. The CDR3: CASSLSGQGSEQFF. CDR3 nucleotide sequence: TGTGCTAGCAGCTTGTCAGGACAGGGAAGTGAGCAGTTCTTC. The V gene is TRBV7-7, the J gene TRBJ2-1; 8 bases match TRBD1. From germline, CDR1 is SSHAT and CDR2 FNYEAQ (reference sequence). The CDR3 spans 14 residues.

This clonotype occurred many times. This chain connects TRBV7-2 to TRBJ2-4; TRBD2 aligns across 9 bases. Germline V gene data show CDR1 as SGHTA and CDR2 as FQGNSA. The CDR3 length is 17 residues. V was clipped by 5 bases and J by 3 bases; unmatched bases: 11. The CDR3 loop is CASSPRAGGQVKNIQYF. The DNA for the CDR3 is TGTGCCAGCAGCCCAAGGGCGGGAGGGCAAGTCAAAAACATTCAGTACTTC. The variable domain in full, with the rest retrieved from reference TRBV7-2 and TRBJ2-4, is GAGVSQSPSNKVTEKGKDVELRCDPISGHTALYWYRQSLGQGLEFLIYFQGNSAPDKSGLPSDRFSAERTGGSVSTLTIQRTQQEDSAVYLCASSPRAGGQVKNIQYFGAGTRLSVL.

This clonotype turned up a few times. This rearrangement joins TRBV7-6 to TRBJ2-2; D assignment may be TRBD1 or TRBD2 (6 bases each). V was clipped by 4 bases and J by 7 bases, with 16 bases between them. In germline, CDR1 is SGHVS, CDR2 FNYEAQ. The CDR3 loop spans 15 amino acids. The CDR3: CASSSLPGAIGELFF. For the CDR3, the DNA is TGTGCCAGCAGCTCCCTCCCGGGGGCGATCGGGGAGCTGTTTTTT.

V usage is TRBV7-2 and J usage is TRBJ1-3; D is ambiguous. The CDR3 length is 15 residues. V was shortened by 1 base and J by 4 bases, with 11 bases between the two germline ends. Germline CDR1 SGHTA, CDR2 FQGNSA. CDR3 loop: CASSLDKAGGNTIYF. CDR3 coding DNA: TGTGCCAGCAGCTTAGATAAGGCGGGGGGAAACACCATATATTTT. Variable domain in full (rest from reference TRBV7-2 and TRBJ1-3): GAGVSQSPSNKVTEKGKDVELRCDPISGHTALYWYRQSLGQGLEFLIYFQGNSAPDKSGLPSDRFSAERTGGSVSTLTIQRTQQEDSAVYLCASSLDKAGGNTIYFGEGSWLTVV.

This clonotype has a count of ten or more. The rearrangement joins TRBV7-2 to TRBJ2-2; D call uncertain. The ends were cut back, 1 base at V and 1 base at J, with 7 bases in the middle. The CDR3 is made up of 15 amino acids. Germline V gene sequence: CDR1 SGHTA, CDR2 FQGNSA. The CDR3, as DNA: TGTGCCAGCAGCTTAGATGGGGAGAACACCGGGGAGCTGTTTTTT. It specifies CASSLDGENTGELFF.

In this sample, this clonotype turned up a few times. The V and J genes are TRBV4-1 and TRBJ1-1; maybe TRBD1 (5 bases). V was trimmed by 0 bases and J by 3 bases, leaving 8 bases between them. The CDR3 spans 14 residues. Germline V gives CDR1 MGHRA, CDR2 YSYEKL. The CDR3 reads CASSQDGGDTEAFF. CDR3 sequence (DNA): TGCGCCAGCAGCCAAGATGGGGGTGACACTGAAGCTTTCTTT.

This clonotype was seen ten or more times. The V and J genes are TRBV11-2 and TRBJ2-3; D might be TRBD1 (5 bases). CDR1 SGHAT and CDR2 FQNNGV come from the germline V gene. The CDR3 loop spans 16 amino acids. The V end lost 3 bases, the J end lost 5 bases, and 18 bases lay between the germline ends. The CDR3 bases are TGTGCCAGCAGCTTTACCGCAGGCAGGGCAGGAGATACGCAGTATTTT. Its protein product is CASSFTAGRAGDTQYF.

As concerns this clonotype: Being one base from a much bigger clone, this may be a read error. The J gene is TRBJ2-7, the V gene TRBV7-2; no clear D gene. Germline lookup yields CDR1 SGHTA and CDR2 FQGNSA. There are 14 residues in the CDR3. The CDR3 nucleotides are TGTGCCAGCAGCTTAGGTCCGAATGCCTACAAGCAGTACTTC. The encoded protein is CASSLGPNAYKQYF.

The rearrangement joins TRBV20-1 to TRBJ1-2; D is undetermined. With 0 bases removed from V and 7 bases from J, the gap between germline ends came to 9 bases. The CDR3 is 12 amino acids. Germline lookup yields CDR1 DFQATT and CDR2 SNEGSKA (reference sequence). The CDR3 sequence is CSARDQRVGYTF. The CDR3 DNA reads TGCAGTGCTAGAGATCAGAGGGTTGGCTACACCTTC.

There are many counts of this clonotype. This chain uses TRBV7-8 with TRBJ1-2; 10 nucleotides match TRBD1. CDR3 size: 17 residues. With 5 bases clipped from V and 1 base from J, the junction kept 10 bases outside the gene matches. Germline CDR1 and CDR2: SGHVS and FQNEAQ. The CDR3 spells CASSIQTGGSLNYGYTF. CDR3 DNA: TGTGCCAGCAGCATCCAGACAGGGGGCTCACTTAACTATGGCTACACCTTC.

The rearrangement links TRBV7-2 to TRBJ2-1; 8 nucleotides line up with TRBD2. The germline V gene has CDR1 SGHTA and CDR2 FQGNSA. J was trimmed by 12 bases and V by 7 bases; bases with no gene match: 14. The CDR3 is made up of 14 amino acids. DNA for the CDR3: TGTGCCAGCACCCGACTAGCGCGCTTTCAAACGCAGTTCTTC. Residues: CASTRLARFQTQFF.

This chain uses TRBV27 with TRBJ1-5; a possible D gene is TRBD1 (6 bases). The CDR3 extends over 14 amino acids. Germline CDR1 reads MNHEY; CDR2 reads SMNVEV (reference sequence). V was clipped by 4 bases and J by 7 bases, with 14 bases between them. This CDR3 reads CASSSHGGRQPQHF. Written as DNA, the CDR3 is TGTGCCAGCAGTTCCCACGGGGGGCGGCAGCCCCAGCATTTT.

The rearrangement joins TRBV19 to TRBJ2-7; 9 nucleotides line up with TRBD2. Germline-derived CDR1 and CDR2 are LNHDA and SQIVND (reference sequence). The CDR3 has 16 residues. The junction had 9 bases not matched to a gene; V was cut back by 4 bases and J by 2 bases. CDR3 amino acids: CASSTQGSGGTYEQYF. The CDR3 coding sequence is TGTGCCAGTAGTACCCAGGGGAGCGGGGGGACCTACGAGCAGTACTTC.

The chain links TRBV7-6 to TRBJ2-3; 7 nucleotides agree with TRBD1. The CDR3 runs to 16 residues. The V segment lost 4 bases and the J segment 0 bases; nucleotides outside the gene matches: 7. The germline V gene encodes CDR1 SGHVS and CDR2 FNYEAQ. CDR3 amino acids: CASSSGQASSTDTQYF. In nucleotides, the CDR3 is TGTGCCAGCAGCTCCGGACAGGCCTCTAGCACAGATACGCAGTATTTT.

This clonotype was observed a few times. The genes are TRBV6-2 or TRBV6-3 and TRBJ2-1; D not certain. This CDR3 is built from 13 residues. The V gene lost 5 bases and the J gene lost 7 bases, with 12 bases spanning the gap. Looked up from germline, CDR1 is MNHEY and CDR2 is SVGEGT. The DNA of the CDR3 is TGTGCCAGCAGTCGGACGATACTAAATGAGCAGTTCTTC. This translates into CASSRTILNEQFF.

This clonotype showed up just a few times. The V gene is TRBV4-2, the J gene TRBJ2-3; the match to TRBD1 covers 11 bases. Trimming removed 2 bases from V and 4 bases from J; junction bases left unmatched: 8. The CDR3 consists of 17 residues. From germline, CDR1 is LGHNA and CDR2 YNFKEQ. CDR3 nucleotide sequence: TGTGCCAGCAGCCAACCTATAACGGGACAGGGGGCAGATACGCAGTATTTT. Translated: CASSQPITGQGADTQYF.

The CDR3 loop reads CASSRIQYTGELFF. The CDR3 bases are TGTGCCAGCAGTCGGATTCAATATACCGGGGAGCTGTTTTTT. The chain has TRBV2 and TRBJ2-2; no clear D gene. V lost 5 bases to trimming and J lost 5 bases, with 12 bases between them. There are 14 residues in the CDR3. Germline V gene data show CDR1 as SNHLY and CDR2 as FYNNEI.

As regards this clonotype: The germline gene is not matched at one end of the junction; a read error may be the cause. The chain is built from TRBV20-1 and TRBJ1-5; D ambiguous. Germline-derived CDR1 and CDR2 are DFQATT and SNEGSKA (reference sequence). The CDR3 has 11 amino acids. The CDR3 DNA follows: TGCAGTGCCAGAGCAGGCGGGCCCCAGCATTTT. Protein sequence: CSARAGGPQHF.

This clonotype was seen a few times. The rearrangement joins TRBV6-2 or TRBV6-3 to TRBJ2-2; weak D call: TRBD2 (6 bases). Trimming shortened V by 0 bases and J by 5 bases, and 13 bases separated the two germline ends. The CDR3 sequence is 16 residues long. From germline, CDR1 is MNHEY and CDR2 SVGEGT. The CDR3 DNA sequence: TGTGCCAGCAGTTACTCGACACTAGCTCGTACCGGGGAGCTGTTTTTT. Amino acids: CASSYSTLARTGELFF.

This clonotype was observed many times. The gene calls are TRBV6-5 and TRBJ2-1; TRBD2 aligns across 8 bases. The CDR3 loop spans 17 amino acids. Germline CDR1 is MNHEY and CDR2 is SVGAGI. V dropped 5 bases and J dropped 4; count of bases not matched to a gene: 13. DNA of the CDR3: TGTGCCAGCAGTAGGGGGGTTGCGGGGGGCATTTACAATGAGCAGTTCTTC. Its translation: CASSRGVAGGIYNEQFF.

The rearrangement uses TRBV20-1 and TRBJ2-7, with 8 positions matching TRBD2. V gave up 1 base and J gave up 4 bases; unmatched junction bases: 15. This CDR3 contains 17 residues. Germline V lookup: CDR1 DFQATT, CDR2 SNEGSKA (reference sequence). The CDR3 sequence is CSARGGFGSGRIYEQYF. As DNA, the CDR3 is TGCAGTGCTAGAGGGGGGTTTGGAAGCGGGAGAATATACGAGCAGTACTTC.

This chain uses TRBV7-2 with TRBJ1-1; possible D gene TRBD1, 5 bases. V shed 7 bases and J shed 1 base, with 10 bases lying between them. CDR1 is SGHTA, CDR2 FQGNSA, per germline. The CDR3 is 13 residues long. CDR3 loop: CASTPTGNTEAFF. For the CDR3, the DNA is TGTGCCAGCACCCCAACAGGGAACACTGAAGCTTTCTTT.